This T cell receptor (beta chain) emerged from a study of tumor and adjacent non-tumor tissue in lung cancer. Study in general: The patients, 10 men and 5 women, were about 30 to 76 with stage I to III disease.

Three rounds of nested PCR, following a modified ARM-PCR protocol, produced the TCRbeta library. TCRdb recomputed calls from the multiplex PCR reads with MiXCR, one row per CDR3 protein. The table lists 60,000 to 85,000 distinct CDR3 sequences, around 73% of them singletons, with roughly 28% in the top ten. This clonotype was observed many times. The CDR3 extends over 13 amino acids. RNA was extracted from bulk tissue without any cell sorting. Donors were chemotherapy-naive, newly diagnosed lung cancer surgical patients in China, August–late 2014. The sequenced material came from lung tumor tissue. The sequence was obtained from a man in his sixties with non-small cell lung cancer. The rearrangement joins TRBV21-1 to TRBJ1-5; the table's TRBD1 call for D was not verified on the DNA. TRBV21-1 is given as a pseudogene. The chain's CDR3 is CASSKQGWQPQHF. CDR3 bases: TGTGCCAGCAGCAAACAGGGGTGGCAGCCCCAGCATTTT.